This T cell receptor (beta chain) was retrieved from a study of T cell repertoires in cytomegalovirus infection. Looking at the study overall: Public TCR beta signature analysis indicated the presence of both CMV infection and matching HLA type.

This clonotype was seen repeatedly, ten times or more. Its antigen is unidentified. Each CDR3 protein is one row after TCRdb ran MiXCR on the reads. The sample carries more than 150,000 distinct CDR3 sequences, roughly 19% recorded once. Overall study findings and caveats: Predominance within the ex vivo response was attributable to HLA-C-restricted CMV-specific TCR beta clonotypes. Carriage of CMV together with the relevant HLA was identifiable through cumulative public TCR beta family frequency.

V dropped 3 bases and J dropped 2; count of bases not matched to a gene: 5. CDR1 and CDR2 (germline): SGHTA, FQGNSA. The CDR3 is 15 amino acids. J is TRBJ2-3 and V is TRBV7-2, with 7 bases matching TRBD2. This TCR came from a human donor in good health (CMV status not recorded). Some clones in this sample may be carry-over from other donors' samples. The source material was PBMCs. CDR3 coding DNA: TGTGCCAGCAGCTTGGGGGGGATGAACACAGATACGCAGTATTTT. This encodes CASSLGGMNTDTQYF.